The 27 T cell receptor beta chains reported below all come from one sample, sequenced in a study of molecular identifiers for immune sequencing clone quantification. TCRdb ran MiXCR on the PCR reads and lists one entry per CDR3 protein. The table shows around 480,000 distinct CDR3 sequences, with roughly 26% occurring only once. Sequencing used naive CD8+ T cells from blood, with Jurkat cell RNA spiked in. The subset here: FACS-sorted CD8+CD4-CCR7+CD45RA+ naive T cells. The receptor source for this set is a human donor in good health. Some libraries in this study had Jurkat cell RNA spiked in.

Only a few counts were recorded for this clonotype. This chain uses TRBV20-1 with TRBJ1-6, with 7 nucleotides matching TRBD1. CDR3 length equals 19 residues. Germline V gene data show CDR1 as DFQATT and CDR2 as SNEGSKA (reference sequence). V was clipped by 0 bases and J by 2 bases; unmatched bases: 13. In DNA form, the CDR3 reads TGCAGTGCTAGAGATTTTGCCAGGGGGTATCCTGCCTATAATTCACCCCTCCACTTT. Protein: CSARDFARGYPAYNSPLHF.

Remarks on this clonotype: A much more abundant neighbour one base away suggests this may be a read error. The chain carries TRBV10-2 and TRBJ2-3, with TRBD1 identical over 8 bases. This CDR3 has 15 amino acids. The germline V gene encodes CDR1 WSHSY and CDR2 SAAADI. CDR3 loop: CASSYTGGLGDTKYF. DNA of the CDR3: TGCGCCAGCAGCTACACAGGGGGACTCGGAGATACGAAGTATTTT.

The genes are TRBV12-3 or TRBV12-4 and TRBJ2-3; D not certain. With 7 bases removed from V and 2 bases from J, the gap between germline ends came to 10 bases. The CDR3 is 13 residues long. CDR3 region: CASTPEITDTQYF. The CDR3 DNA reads TGTGCCAGCACCCCGGAGATCACAGATACGCAGTATTTT.

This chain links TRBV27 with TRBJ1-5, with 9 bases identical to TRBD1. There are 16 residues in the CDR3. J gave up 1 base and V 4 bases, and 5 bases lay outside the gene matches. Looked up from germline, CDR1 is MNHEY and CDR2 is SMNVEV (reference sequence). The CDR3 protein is CASSSQGAQSNQPQHF. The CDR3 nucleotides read TGTGCCAGCAGTTCACAGGGGGCGCAGAGCAATCAGCCCCAGCATTTT.

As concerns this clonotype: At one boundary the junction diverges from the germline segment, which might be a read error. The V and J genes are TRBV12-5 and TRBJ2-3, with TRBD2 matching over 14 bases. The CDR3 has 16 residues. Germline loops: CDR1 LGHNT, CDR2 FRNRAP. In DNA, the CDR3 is TGTGCTGGTGGTACCCAGGGGGGACTAGCGGGGGTTACGCAGTATTTT. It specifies CAGGTQGGLAGVTQYF.

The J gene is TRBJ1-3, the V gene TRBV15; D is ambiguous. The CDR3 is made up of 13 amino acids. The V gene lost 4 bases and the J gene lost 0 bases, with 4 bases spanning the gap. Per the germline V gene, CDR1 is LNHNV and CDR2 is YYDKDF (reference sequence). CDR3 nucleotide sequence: TGTGCCACCAGCACAAGCTCTGGAAACACCATATATTTT. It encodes CATSTSSGNTIYF.

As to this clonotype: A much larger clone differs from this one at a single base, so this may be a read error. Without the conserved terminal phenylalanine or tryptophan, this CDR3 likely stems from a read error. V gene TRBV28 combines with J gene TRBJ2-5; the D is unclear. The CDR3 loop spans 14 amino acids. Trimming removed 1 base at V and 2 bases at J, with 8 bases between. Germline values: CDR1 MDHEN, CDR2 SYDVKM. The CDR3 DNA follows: TGTGCCAGCAGTTTATCTGCGGATCAAGAGACCCAGTACTCC. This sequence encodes CASSLSADQETQYS.

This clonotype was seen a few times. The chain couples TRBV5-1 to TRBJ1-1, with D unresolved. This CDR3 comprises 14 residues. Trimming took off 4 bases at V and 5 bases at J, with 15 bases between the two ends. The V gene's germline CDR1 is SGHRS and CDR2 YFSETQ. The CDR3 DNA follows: TGCGCCAGCAGCCCCCGGACGTTCTCGACTGAAGCTTTCTTT. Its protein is CASSPRTFSTEAFF.

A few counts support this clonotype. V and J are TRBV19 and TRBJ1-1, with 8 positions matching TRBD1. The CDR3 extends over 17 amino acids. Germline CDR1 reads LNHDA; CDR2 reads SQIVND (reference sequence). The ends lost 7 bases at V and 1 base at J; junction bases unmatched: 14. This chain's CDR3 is CASKTLLTGERNTEAFF. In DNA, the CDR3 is TGTGCCAGTAAAACCCTATTGACAGGGGAGCGGAACACTGAAGCTTTCTTT.

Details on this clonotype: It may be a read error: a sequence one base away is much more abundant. The DNA for the CDR3 is TGTGCCGCCAGCAGCCCAGGCTTCCAAGAGACCCAGTACTTC. The encoded protein is CAASSPGFQETQYF. The V call is TRBV15, the J call TRBJ2-5; no definite D call. Germline CDR1 LNHNV, CDR2 YYDKDF (reference sequence). The CDR3 length is 14 residues.

The CDR3 loop is CASRPGTGRSIQYF. The CDR3 bases are TGTGCCAGCAGACCCGGGACAGGAAGAAGTATTCAGTACTTC. V gene TRBV6-5 combines with J gene TRBJ2-4; 8 bases map to TRBD1. V lost 6 bases and J lost 10; bases outside the gene matches: 11. Germline V gene sequence: CDR1 MNHEY, CDR2 SVGAGI. The CDR3 extends over 14 amino acids.

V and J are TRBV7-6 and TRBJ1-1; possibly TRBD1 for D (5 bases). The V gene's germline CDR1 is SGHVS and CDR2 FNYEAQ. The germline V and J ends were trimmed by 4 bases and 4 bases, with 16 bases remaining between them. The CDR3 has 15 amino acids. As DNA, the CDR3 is TGTGCCAGCAGCTCCCCATCGGGAGGGGTCACTGAAGCTTTCTTT. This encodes CASSSPSGGVTEAFF.

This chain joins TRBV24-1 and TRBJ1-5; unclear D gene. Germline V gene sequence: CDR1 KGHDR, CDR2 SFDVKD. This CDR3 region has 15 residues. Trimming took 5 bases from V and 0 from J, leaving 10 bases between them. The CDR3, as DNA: TGTGCCACCAGTGCCCGTGACCATAGCAATCAGCCCCAGCATTTT. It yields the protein CATSARDHSNQPQHF.

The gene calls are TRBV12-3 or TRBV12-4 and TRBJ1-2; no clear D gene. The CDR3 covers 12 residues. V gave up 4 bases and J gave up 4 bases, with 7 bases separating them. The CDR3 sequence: CASSSPVYGYTF. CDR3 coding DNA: TGTGCCAGCAGTTCCCCGGTCTATGGCTACACCTTC.

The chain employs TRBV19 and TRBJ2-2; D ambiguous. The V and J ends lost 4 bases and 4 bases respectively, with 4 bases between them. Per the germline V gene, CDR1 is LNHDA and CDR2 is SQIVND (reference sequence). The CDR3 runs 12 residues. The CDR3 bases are TGTGCCAGTAGTACAGGCACCGGGGAGCTGTTTTTT. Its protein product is CASSTGTGELFF.

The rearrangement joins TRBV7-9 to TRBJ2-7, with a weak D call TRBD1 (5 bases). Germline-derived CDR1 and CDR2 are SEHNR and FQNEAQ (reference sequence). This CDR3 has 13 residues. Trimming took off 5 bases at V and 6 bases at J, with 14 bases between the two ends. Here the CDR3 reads CASSPRQRAEQYF. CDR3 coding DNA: TGTGCCAGCAGCCCGCGACAGCGTGCCGAGCAGTACTTC.

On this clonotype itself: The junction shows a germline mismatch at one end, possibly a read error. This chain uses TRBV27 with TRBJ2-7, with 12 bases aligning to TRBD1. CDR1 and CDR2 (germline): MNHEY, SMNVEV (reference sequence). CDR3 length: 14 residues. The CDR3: CAGSWDRGLYEQYF. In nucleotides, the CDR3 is TGTGCCGGCAGTTGGGACAGGGGGCTCTACGAGCAGTACTTC.

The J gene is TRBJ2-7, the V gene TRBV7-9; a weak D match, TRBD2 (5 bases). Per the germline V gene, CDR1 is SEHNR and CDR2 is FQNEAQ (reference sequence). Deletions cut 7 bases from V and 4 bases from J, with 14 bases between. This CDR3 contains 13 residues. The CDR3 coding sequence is TGTGCCAGCACCCTAGTAGGGAGATACGAGCAGTACTTC. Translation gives CASTLVGRYEQYF.

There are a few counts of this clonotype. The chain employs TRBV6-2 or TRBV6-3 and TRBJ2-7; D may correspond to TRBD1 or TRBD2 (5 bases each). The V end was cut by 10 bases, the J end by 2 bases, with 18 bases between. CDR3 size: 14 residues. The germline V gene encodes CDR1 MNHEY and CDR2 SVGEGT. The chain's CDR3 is CATRDLLSPYEQYF. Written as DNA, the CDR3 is TGTGCCACCCGGGACCTGTTGAGCCCCTACGAGCAGTACTTC.

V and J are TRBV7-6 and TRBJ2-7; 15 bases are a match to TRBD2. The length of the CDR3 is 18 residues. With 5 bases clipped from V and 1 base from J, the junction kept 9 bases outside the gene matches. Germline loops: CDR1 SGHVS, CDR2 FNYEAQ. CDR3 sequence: CASSLPWTSGRGSYEQYF. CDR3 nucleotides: TGTGCCAGCAGCCTACCCTGGACTAGCGGGAGGGGATCCTACGAGCAGTACTTC.

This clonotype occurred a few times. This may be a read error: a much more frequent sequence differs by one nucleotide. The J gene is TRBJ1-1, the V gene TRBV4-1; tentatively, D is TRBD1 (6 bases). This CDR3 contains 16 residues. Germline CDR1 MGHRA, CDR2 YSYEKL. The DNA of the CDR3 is TGCGCCAGCAGCCCACCTACGACAGGCTTGAACGCTGAAGCTTTCTTT. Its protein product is CASSPPTTGLNAEAFF.

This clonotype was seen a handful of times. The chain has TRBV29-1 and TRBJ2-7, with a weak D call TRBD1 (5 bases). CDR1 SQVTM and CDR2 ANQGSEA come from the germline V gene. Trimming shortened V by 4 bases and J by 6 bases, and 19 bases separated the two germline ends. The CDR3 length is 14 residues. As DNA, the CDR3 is TGCAGCGTTGTGGTCGAGTCCCTTGGGGCCGAGCAGTACTTC. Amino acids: CSVVVESLGAEQYF.

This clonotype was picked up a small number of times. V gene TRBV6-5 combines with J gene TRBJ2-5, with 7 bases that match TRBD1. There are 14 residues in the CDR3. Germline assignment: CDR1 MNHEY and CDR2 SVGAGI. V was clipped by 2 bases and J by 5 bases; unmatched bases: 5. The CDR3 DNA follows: TGTGCCAGCAGTTACGATCTAGGGGGCGAGACCCAGTACTTC. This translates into CASSYDLGGETQYF.

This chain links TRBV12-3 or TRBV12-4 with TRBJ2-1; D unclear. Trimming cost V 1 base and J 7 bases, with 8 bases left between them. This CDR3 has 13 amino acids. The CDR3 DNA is TGTGCCAGCAGTTTAGGGGCGATAAATGAGCAGTTCTTC. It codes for CASSLGAINEQFF.

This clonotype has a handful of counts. The CDR3 is CATRQGNQPQHF. CDR3 DNA sequence: TGTGCCACCCGACAGGGCAATCAGCCCCAGCATTTT. The chain combines TRBV19 with TRBJ1-5, with TRBD1 as a possible D gene (6 bases). The V and J ends lost 10 bases and 2 bases respectively, with 9 bases between them. CDR1 and CDR2 (germline): LNHDA, SQIVND (reference sequence). CDR3 size: 12 residues.

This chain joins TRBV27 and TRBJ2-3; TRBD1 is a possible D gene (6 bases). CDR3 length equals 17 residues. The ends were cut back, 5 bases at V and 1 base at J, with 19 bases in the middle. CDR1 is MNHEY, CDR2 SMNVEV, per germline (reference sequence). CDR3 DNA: TGTGCCAGCAGTCCAAAAAACAGGGCTCGTGGCACAGATACGCAGTATTTT. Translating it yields CASSPKNRARGTDTQYF.

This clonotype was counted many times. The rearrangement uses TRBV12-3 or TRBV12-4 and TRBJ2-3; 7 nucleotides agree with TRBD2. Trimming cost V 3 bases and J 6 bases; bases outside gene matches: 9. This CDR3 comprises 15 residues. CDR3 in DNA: TGTGCCAGCAGTTTCGTGGTGGGAGGGGCCGATACGCAGTATTTT. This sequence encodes CASSFVVGGADTQYF.